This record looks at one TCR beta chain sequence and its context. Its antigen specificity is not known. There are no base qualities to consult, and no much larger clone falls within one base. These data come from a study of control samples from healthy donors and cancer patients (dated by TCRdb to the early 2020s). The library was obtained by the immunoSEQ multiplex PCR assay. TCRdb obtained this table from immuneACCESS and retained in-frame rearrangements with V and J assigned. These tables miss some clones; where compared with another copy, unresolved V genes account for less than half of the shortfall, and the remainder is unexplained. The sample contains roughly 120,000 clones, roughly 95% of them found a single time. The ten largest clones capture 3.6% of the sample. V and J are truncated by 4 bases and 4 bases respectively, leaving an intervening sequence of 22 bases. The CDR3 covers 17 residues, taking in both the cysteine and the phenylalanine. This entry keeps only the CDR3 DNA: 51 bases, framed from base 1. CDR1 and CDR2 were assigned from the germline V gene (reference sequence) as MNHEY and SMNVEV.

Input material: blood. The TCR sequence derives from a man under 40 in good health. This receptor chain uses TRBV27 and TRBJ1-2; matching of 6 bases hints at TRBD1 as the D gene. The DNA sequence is TGTGCCAGCAGTTGGGACCTCGGGACAACAATCACCTATGGCTACACCTTC. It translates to CASSWDLGTTITYGYTF.